A single sample gave rise to the 24 T cell receptor beta chains below, sequenced in a study of blood T cell repertoires in COVID-19. Repertoires were generated with immunoSEQ multiplex PCR, while TCRdb's copy carries only in-frame clones and drops some. The sample comprises roughly 200,000 clones, approximately 86% of which are singletons, and around a tenth rests with the top ten. The specimen was PBMCs or T cells enriched from blood (not recorded which). The origin of the receptors is a man aged 18 to 30 with acute COVID-19.

Regarding this clone: Sequence at one end of the junction differs from germline and may be a read error. This rearrangement joins TRBV9 to TRBJ2-2; D might be TRBD2 (6 bases). CDR3 length equals 12 residues. Germline-derived CDR1 and CDR2 are SGDLS and YYNGEE. CDR3 amino acids: CASSVGPGGLFF. CDR3 nucleotides: TGTGCCAGCAGCGTAGGTCCCGGGGGGCTGTTTTTT.

This chain links TRBV6-1 with TRBJ1-2; a weak D match, TRBD1 (5 bases). Trimming left V 2 bases short and J 8 bases short, with 24 bases between. The CDR3 consists of 17 residues. Germline V gene data show CDR1 as MNHNS and CDR2 as SASEGT. Here the CDR3 DNA reads TGTGCCAGCAGTGAACTCCCAGGGCAGGGCGCAATCGTGGGCTACACCTTC. This sequence encodes CASSELPGQGAIVGYTF.

This clone was seen only once. J is TRBJ1-2 and V is TRBV13; a possible D gene is TRBD1 (5 bases). The CDR3 length is 14 residues. Trimming left V 2 bases short and J 3 bases short, with 10 bases between. Germline lookup yields CDR1 PRHDT and CDR2 FYEKMQ (reference sequence). The CDR3 DNA reads as TGTGCCAGCAGCTTACCGGGGGTAGACTATGGCTACACCTTC. Translating it yields CASSLPGVDYGYTF.

The chain recombines TRBV7-9 with TRBJ2-3, with TRBD1 identical over 7 bases. V shed 5 bases and J 4 bases; nucleotides not matched to a gene: 6. The CDR3 loop spans 14 amino acids. Germline V gene sequence: CDR1 SEHNR, CDR2 FQNEAQ (reference sequence). The CDR3 loop reads CASSPGQAADTQYF. CDR3 sequence (DNA): TGTGCCAGCAGCCCTGGACAGGCCGCAGATACGCAGTATTTT.

The sample holds one count of this clone. The rearrangement links TRBV12-3 or TRBV12-4 to TRBJ1-2; D unclear. The CDR3 totals 13 residues. Trimming removed 3 bases from V and 4 bases from J, with 9 bases in between. The CDR3 DNA follows: TGTGCCAGCAGTTTGGAGGCAGCCTATGGCTACACCTTC. It translates to CASSLEAAYGYTF.

The rearrangement joins TRBV3-1 (or the pseudogene TRBV3-2) to TRBJ2-3, with 14 bases fitting TRBD2. This CDR3 has 17 residues. With V trimmed by 4 bases and J by 4 bases, 7 bases remained unmatched. Germline V lookup: CDR1 LGHDT, CDR2 YNNKEL (reference sequence). CDR3 in amino acids: CASSLPGLAGVADTQYF. CDR3 DNA sequence: TGTGCCAGCAGCCTACCGGGACTAGCGGGAGTCGCAGATACGCAGTATTTT.

The chain is built from TRBV2 and TRBJ1-1; a possible D gene is TRBD1 (6 bases). The CDR3 loop spans 15 amino acids. Per germline, CDR1 SNHLY and CDR2 FYNNEI. V was pared by 6 bases and J by 3 bases, with 17 bases between. CDR3 residues: CASSRQGQRYTEAFF. DNA of the CDR3: TGTGCCAGCAGCCGACAAGGACAGAGATACACTGAAGCTTTCTTT.

CDR3 nucleotide sequence: TGCGCCAGCAGCCAACGGTCCCACGGCTACACCTTC. Encoded protein: CASSQRSHGYTF. The chain is built from TRBV4-3 and TRBJ1-2; D gene uncertain. The CDR3 is made up of 12 amino acids. Looked up from germline, CDR1 is LGHNA and CDR2 is YSLEER. V lost 2 bases, J lost 8 bases, and 9 bases lay in between.

The genes are TRBV7-9 and TRBJ1-1, with TRBD1 matching over 11 bases. Trimming at V came to 1 base and at J to 7 bases, leaving 5 bases not matched to a gene. In germline, CDR1 is SEHNR, CDR2 FQNEAQ (reference sequence). The CDR3 totals 15 residues. The CDR3 nucleotides are TGTGCCAGCAGCTTAGTGGGTGGGACAGGGGGTGAAGCTTTCTTT. Translating gives CASSLVGGTGGEAFF.

This chain joins TRBV6-5 and TRBJ2-7, with D perhaps TRBD2 (5 bases). Trimming stripped 2 bases from V and 0 bases from J, with 8 bases between. From germline, CDR1 is MNHEY and CDR2 SVGAGI. The CDR3 consists of 14 residues. The CDR3 sequence is CASSYGESSYEQYF. The CDR3 DNA follows: TGTGCCAGCAGTTACGGGGAGAGCTCCTACGAGCAGTACTTC.

The rearrangement links TRBV11-2 to TRBJ1-2; perhaps TRBD1 as D (6 bases). This CDR3 has 14 residues. Per the germline V gene, CDR1 is SGHAT and CDR2 is FQNNGV. Trimming cost V 0 bases and J 14 bases, with 19 bases left between them. The CDR3 coding sequence is TGTGCCAGCAGCTTAGATCCCCCCACAGGGCTTTGGACCTTC. It translates to CASSLDPPTGLWTF.

The chain links TRBV4-2 to TRBJ2-1; D remains ambiguous. Between the trimmed V and J ends, which lost 0 bases and 1 base, there was a span of 13 bases. The length of the CDR3 is 17 residues. Germline V gives CDR1 LGHNA, CDR2 YNFKEQ. The CDR3 coding sequence is TGTGCCAGCAGCCAAGATAGGCCCGGGTGGTCCTACAATGAGCAGTTCTTC. It yields the protein CASSQDRPGWSYNEQFF.

The chain couples TRBV11-1 to TRBJ1-1, with 9 bases aligning to TRBD1. Germline V lookup: CDR1 SGHAT, CDR2 FQDESV (reference sequence). The CDR3 has 16 residues. V dropped 2 bases and J dropped 7; count of bases not matched to a gene: 11. The CDR3 spells CASSLKGGGQGGEAFF. CDR3 sequence (DNA): TGTGCCAGCAGCTTAAAGGGTGGGGGACAGGGAGGTGAAGCTTTCTTT. Supplemented by reference TRBV11-1 and TRBJ1-1, the full variable domain reads EAEVAQSPRYKITEKSQAVAFWCDPISGHATLYWYRQILGQGPELLVQFQDESVVDDSQLPKDRFSAERLKGVDSTLKIQPAELGDSAMYLCASSLKGGGQGGEAFFGQGTRLTVV.

This sequence joins TRBV12-5 and TRBJ1-1; 7 bases line up with TRBD1. Germline V CDR1 and CDR2: LGHNT, FRNRAP. The length of the CDR3 is 15 residues. Unmatched junction bases numbered 6, after V lost 5 bases and J lost 0 bases. In nucleotides, the CDR3 is TGTGCTAGTGGTCCTGGGGACAGCTTGAACACTGAAGCTTTCTTT. Protein: CASGPGDSLNTEAFF.

V usage is TRBV28 and J usage is TRBJ1-1; D may be TRBD1 (5 bases). CDR3 length equals 18 residues. The V gene's germline CDR1 is MDHEN and CDR2 SYDVKM. Trimming shortened V by 1 base and J by 0 bases, and 18 bases separated the two germline ends. CDR3 sequence reads: CASSLFMTKWGVNTEAFF. CDR3 nucleotides: TGTGCCAGCAGTTTATTCATGACCAAGTGGGGGGTGAACACTGAAGCTTTCTTT.

This clone was seen once. This sequence joins TRBV6-5 and TRBJ2-3, with D possibly TRBD2 on 6 matching bases. Germline V gene lookup returns CDR1 MNHEY and CDR2 SVGAGI. This CDR3 has 14 residues. The V end lost 10 bases, the J end lost 0 bases, and 14 bases lay between the germline ends. CDR3 nucleotide sequence: TGTGCCATCAAAGCCGGGACTAGCACAGATACGCAGTATTTT. It codes for CAIKAGTSTDTQYF.

The chain joins TRBV30 to TRBJ2-7; 8 bases fit TRBD2. Trimming cost V 5 bases and J 6 bases; bases outside gene matches: 12. The CDR3 sequence is 14 residues long. The germline V gene has CDR1 GTSNPN and CDR2 SVGIG (reference sequence). The CDR3 protein is CAWAPGRGLGEQYF. CDR3 in DNA: TGTGCCTGGGCTCCCGGGAGGGGCCTGGGCGAGCAGTACTTC.

The chain is built from TRBV9 and TRBJ2-2, with D unresolved. The V end lost 0 bases, the J end lost 5 bases, and 2 bases lay between the germline ends. Per the germline V gene, CDR1 is SGDLS and CDR2 is YYNGEE. This CDR3 is 12 amino acids long. The CDR3 here is CASSVATGELFF. The CDR3 coding sequence is TGTGCCAGCAGCGTAGCTACCGGGGAGCTGTTTTTT.

The chain combines TRBV5-4 with TRBJ2-7; D is possibly TRBD2 (5 bases). The length of the CDR3 is 13 residues. Germline V lookup: CDR1 SGHNT, CDR2 YYREEE (reference sequence). Deletions cut 2 bases from V and 2 bases from J, with 8 bases between. CDR3 sequence reads: CASSFSGTYEQYF. Written as DNA, the CDR3 is TGTGCCAGCAGCTTCAGCGGAACCTACGAGCAGTACTTC.

This clone was counted once. The genes are TRBV6-5 and TRBJ1-4, with D tentatively TRBD1 (6 bases). There are 14 residues in the CDR3. V was cut by 0 bases and J by 6 bases, with 8 bases left in between. CDR1 and CDR2 (germline): MNHEY, SVGAGI. The CDR3 loop reads CASSYSGGDEKLFF. The CDR3 nucleotides are TGTGCCAGCAGTTACTCAGGGGGGGATGAAAAACTGTTTTTT.

The chain links TRBV10-3 to TRBJ2-5, with 14 positions matching TRBD2. J gave up 1 base and V 6 bases, and 1 base lay outside the gene matches. The CDR3 runs 15 residues. Germline V gene lookup returns CDR1 ENHRY and CDR2 SYGVKD. The CDR3 sequence is CAIRGTSGGQETQYF. CDR3 in DNA: TGTGCCATCAGAGGGACTAGCGGGGGCCAAGAGACCCAGTACTTC.

This clone was seen more than once but under ten times. The chain links TRBV7-8 to TRBJ2-4; 7 nucleotides align to TRBD2. The J segment lost 5 bases and the V segment lost 1 base, leaving 11 bases of the junction unmatched. Germline CDR1 SGHVS, CDR2 FQNEAQ. This CDR3 region has 17 residues. The CDR3 DNA reads as TGTGCCAGCAGCTTAGGGTATGCGGGAGTCGTCCAAAACATTCAGTACTTC. It is translated as CASSLGYAGVVQNIQYF.

The CDR3 coding sequence is TGTGCCAGCTCACCGTTACTGACGGGACACGGGAACACTGAAGCTTTCTTT. Its translation: CASSPLLTGHGNTEAFF. The chain carries TRBV18 and TRBJ1-1; TRBD1 might be the D (6 bases). The ends were cut back, 3 bases at V and 1 base at J, with 18 bases in the middle. Germline V lookup: CDR1 KGHSH, CDR2 LQKENI. This CDR3 has 17 residues.

In regard to this clone: The limits of the CDR3 on the DNA are not certain, so only TCRdb's listed CDR3 is given. This rearrangement joins TRBV28 to TRBJ1-6. The CDR3 is 14 amino acids long, termini counted. CDR1 MDHEN and CDR2 SYDVKM come from the germline V gene. The CDR3 reads CASSTSGDSAPLHF.